The clone carrying this T cell receptor beta chain came up many times. From RNA transcripts, TCR beta CDR3 regions were amplified. First-round RT-PCR with HTBI primers amplified the TCR CDR3 region. TCRdb re-called the multiplex PCR reads with MiXCR, one entry per CDR3 protein. The profile shows over 250,000 distinct CDR3 sequences, roughly 15% of them singletons. The CDR3 has 13 amino acids. With 6 bases clipped from V and 0 bases from J, the junction kept 5 bases outside the gene matches. CDR1 and CDR2 (germline): DFQATT, SNEGSKA (reference sequence). This sample was included in a study of T cells in Graves' hyperthyroidism and ophthalmopathy.

The source of this sequence is a woman between 40 and 50 years old with Graves' ophthalmopathy. The sample consisted of blood. The chain employs TRBV20-1 and TRBJ2-7, with 7 bases lining up with TRBD2. As DNA, the CDR3 is TGCAGTGCCCCGGGACTATCCTCCTACGAGCAGTACTTC. This encodes CSAPGLSSYEQYF.